The source of this T cell receptor (beta chain) is a study of PD-1 blockade in classical Hodgkin lymphoma. Study results and limitations: By C4D1 there was a significant rise in CD4+ TCR diversity but not in CD8+ TCR diversity.

The protocol was immunoSEQ multiplex PCR, while the TCRdb copy is restricted to in-frame clones and leaves out a portion. The sample records approximately 44,000 clones, about two thirds being singletons. This clone was seen a handful of times. What it binds is not known. The CDR3 loop spans 15 amino acids. Germline V gene data show CDR1 as LGHNA and CDR2 as YNFKEQ. Trimming removed 4 bases from V and 1 base from J, with 13 bases in between. Described time point: cycle 4 day 1 (C4D1), after 5 to 7 weeks of nivolumab. Each and every patient relapsed after autologous stem cell transplantation, and patients got differing brentuximab vedotin exposure.

The sequence was obtained from a human donor with classical Hodgkin lymphoma. V usage is TRBV4-2 and J usage is TRBJ1-1, with TRBD1 as a possible D gene (6 bases). Specimen: peripheral blood mononuclear cells (PBMCs), collected before the fourth cycle of nivolumab. CDR3 DNA sequence: TGTGCCAGCAGCCCTTGGGGGCCGGGGAACACTGAAGCTTTCTTT. Its protein product is CASSPWGPGNTEAFF.